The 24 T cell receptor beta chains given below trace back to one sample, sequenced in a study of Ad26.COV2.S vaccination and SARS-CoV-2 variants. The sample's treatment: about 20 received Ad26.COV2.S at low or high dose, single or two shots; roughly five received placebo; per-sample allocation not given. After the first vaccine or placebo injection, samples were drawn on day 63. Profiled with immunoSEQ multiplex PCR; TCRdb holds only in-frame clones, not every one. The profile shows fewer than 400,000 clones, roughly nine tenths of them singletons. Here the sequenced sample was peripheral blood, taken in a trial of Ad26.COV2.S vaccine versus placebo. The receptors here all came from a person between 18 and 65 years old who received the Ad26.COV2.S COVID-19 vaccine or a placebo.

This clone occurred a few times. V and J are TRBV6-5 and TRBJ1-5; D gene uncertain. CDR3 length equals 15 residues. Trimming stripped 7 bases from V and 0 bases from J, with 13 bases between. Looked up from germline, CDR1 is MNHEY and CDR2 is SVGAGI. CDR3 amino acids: CASNAGWASNQPQHF. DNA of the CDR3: TGTGCCAGCAACGCCGGCTGGGCTAGCAATCAGCCCCAGCATTTT.

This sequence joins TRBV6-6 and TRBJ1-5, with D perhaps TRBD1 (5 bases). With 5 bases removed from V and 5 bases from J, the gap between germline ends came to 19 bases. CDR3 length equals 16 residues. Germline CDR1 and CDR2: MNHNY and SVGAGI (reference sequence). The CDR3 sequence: CASSPPGWGLHQPQHF. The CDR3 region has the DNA TGTGCCAGCAGTCCCCCAGGGTGGGGACTCCATCAGCCCCAGCATTTT.

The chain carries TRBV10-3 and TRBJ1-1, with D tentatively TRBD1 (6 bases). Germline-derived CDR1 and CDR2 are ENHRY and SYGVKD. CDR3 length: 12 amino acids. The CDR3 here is CAIGGGTTEAFF. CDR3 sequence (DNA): TGTGCTATCGGAGGGGGGACCACTGAAGCTTTCTTT.

CDR3 protein: CASSIPAGDREAEAFF. In DNA form, the CDR3 reads TGTGCCAGCAGCATTCCTGCGGGGGACAGGGAGGCTGAAGCTTTCTTT. This rearrangement joins TRBV7-2 to TRBJ1-1; 9 bases align to TRBD1. The germline gives CDR1 SGHTA, CDR2 FQGNSA. V trimming: 5 bases; J trimming: 6 bases; junction bases outside the gene matches: 13. This CDR3 has 16 amino acids.

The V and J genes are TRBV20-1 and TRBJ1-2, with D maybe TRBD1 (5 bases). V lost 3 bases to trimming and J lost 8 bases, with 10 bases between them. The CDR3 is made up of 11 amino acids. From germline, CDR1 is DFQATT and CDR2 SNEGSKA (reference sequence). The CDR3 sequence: CSASPGNGYTF. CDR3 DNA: TGCAGTGCTAGCCCAGGGAACGGCTACACCTTC.

The CDR3 protein is CASSPGTNTEAFF. CDR3 nucleotides: TGTGCCAGCAGCCCCGGTACGAACACTGAAGCTTTCTTT. The rearrangement uses TRBV11-2 and TRBJ1-1; D is unclear. CDR1 SGHAT and CDR2 FQNNGV come from the germline V gene. V dropped 5 bases and J dropped 1 base, with 8 bases sitting between them. This CDR3 spans 13 amino acids.

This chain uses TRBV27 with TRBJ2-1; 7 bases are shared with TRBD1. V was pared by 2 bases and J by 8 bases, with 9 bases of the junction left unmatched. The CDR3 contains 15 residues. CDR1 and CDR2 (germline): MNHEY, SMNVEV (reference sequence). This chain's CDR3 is CASSLRVLQGDEQFF. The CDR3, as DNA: TGTGCCAGCAGTTTACGGGTCCTTCAGGGGGATGAGCAGTTCTTC.

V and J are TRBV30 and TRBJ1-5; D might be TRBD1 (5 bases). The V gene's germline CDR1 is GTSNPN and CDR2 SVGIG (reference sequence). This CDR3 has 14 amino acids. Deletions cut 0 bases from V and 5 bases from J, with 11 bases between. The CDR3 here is CAWSVAMGDQPQHF. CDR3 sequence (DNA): TGTGCCTGGAGTGTAGCCATGGGGGATCAGCCCCAGCATTTT.

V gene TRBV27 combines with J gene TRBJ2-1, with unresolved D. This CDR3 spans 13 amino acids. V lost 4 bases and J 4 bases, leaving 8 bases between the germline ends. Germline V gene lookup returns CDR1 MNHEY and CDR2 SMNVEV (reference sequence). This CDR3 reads CASSSLGYNEQFF. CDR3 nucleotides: TGTGCCAGCAGTTCTCTAGGATACAATGAGCAGTTCTTC.

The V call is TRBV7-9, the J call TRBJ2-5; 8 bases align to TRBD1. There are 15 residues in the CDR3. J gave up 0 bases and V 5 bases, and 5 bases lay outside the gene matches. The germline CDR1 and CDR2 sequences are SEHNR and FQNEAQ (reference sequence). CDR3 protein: CASSTRGPYQETQYF. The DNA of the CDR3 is TGTGCCAGCAGCACCAGGGGGCCTTACCAAGAGACCCAGTACTTC.

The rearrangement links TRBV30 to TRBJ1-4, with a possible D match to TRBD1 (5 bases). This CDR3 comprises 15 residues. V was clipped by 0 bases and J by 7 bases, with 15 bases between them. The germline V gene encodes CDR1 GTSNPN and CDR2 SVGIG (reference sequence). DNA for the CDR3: TGTGCCTGGAGTGTACTGAGGGGTCGGGGTGAAAAACTGTTTTTT. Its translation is CAWSVLRGRGEKLFF.

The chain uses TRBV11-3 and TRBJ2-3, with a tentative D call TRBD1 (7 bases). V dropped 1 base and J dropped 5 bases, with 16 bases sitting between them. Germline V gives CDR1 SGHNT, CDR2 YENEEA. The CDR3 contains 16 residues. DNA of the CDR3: TGTGCCAGCAGCTTAGGCGGGACAGCCCTGGGAGATACGCAGTATTTT. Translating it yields CASSLGGTALGDTQYF.

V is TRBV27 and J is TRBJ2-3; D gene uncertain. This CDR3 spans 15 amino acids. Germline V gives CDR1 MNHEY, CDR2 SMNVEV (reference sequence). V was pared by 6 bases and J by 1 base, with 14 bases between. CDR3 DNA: TGTGCCAGCAGGCTAACCGGCTCTGGCACAGATACGCAGTATTTT. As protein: CASRLTGSGTDTQYF.

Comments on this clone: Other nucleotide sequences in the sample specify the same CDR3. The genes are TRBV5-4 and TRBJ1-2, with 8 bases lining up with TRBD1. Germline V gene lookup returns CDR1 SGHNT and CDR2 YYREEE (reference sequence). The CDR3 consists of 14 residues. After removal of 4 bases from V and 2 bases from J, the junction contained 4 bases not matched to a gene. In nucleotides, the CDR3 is TGTGCCAGCAGCGCTGACAGGGGAAACTATGGCTACACCTTC. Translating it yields CASSADRGNYGYTF.

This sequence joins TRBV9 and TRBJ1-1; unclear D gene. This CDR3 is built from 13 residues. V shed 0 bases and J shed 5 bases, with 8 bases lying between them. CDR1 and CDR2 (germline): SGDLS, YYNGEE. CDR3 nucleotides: TGTGCCAGCAGCGTAGCTGTGTGGACTGAAGCTTTCTTT. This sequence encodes CASSVAVWTEAFF.

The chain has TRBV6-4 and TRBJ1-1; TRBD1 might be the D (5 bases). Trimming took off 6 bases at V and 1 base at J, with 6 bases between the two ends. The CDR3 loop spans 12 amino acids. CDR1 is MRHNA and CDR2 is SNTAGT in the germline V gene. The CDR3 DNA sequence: TGTGCCAGCAGAGACAGGAACACTGAAGCTTTCTTT. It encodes CASRDRNTEAFF.

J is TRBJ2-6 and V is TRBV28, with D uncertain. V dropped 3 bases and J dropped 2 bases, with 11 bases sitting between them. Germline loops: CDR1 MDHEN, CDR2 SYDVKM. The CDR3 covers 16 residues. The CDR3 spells CASSFSGPAGANVLTF. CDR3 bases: TGTGCCAGCAGTTTCTCCGGCCCTGCTGGGGCCAACGTCCTGACTTTC.

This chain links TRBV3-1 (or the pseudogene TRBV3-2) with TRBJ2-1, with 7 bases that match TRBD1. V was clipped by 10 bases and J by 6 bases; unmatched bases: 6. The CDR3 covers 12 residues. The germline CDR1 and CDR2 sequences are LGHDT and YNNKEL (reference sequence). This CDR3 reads CATRGHVNEQFF. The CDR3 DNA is TGTGCCACTAGGGGGCATGTCAATGAGCAGTTCTTC.

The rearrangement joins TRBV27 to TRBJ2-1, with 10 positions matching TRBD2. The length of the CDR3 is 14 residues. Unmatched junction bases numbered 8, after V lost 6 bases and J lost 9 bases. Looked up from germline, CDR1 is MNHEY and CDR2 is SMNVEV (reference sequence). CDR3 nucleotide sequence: TGTGCCAGCAGAAAGCGGGAGGGCCGGGGTGAGCAGTTCTTC. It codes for CASRKREGRGEQFF.

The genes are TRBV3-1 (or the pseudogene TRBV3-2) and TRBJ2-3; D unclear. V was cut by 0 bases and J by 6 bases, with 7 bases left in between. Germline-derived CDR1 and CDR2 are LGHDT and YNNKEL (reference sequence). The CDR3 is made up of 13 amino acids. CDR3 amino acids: CASSQDAPDTQYF. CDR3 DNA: TGTGCCAGCAGCCAAGACGCTCCGGATACGCAGTATTTT.

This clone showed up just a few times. In DNA form, the CDR3 reads TGCAGCGTTGATCGAGCGGAACTCTTTTCTGAAGCTTTCTTT. Its protein is CSVDRAELFSEAFF. The J gene is TRBJ1-1, the V gene TRBV29-1; no reliable D call. V lost 3 bases and J lost 6, with 17 bases in between. This CDR3 region has 14 residues. Germline lookup yields CDR1 SQVTM and CDR2 ANQGSEA.

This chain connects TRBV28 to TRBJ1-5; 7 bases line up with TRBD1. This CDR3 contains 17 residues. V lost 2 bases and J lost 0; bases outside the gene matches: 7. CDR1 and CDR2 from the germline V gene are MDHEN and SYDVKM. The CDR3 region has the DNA TGTGCCAGCAGTTTAGGGGACAGAATTGTTAGCAATCAGCCCCAGCATTTT. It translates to CASSLGDRIVSNQPQHF.

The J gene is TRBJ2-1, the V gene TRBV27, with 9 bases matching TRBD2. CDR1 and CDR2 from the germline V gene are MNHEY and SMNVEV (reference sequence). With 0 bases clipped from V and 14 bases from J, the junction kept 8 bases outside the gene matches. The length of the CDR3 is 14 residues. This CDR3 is CASSLSVEAGGEFF. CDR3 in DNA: TGTGCCAGCAGTTTATCGGTGGAGGCGGGGGGGGAGTTCTTC.

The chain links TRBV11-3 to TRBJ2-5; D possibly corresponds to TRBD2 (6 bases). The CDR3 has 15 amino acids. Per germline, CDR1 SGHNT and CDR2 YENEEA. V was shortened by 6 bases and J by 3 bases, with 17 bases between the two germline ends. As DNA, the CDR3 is TGTGCCAGCAGGGCAGGAGGGCCTGGGAAAGAGACCCAGTACTTC. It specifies CASRAGGPGKETQYF.